The rows below give T cell receptor beta chains drawn from one sample of a study of vaccination and CD4 T cells after COVID-19. These receptors lack a known antigen. TCRdb used MiXCR to reprocess the PCR reads, holding one entry per CDR3 protein. Here the sample spans 20,000 to 25,000 distinct CDR3 sequences, about 32% being singletons. Material: CD4+ T cells from blood, cultured in vitro, obtained about 7 months after SARS-CoV-2 vaccination. These receptors all stem from a human donor who had recovered from COVID-19. Both conserved end residues are part of each CDR3. Each record gives: clone size, J gene, D gene, V gene, CDR3 DNA, CDR3 protein. The D gene is left open where the match is weak. Rows may omit the clone size; those that give it use once, few, many or a size class.

>NA|TRBJ2-1|TRBD1|TRBV28
TGTGCCAGCAGTCTAAGTGTCCGGGACAGAGGGTATAATGAGCAGTTCTTC
CASSLSVRDRGYNEQFF
>few|TRBJ2-3|TRBD1|TRBV2
TGTGCCAGCAGGTGGACAGGGGGCACAGATACGCAGTATTTT
CASRWTGGTDTQYF
>NA|TRBJ1-2|NA|TRBV10-3
TGTGCCATCAGTGAGACGGGTTATGGCTACACCTTC
CAISETGYGYTF
>NA|TRBJ2-3|NA|TRBV28
TGTGCCAGCAGTCTACATAGTGCTCCGGATACGCAGTATTTT
CASSLHSAPDTQYF
>NA|TRBJ2-2|TRBD1|TRBV7-9
TGTGCCAGCAGCTTTTTGCGGGACAGGGGCACCGGGGAGCTGTTTTTT
CASSFLRDRGTGELFF
>few|TRBJ1-2|NA|TRBV6-5
TGTGCCAGCAGTTACAGGGGTGGGAACTATGGCTACACCTTC
CASSYRGGNYGYTF
>NA|TRBJ2-4|NA|TRBV28
TGTGCCAGCCGAGCGGGTGGCGCGGTAGGCATTCAGTACTTC
CASRAGGAVGIQYF
>NA|TRBJ2-3|NA|TRBV6-1
TGTGCCAGCAGTGAATCGCTTGGGGGCGGAGATACGCAGTATTTT
CASSESLGGGDTQYF
>NA|TRBJ2-3|NA|TRBV18
TGTGCCAGCTCAAACCGGTTACCAAGCACAGATACGCAGTATTTT
CASSNRLPSTDTQYF
>NA|TRBJ2-1|TRBD2|TRBV24-1
TGTGCCACCAGTGATTTATCTAGCGGGAGTGACAATGAGCAGTTCTTC
CATSDLSSGSDNEQFF
>large|TRBJ2-7|TRBD2|TRBV20-1
TGCAGTGCTAGGACTAGCGGGAGGAACGAGCAGTACTTC
CSARTSGRNEQYF
>few|TRBJ2-3|TRBD1|TRBV6-4
TGTGCCAGCAGTGAACAGGGGAGCGGCACAGATACGCAGTATTTT
CASSEQGSGTDTQYF
>few|TRBJ2-7|NA|TRBV7-8
TGTGCCAGCAGCATTTTCCGCATTACCTACGAGCAGTACTTC
CASSIFRITYEQYF
>NA|TRBJ2-3|TRBD1|TRBV6-5
TGTGCCAGCAGTTTCGGACAGGGGGAGGACTTTACAGATACGCAGTATTTT
CASSFGQGEDFTDTQYF
>NA|TRBJ2-7|NA|TRBV10-3
TGTGCCATCAGTGAAGGGAGTCCCTACGGGCAGTACTTC
CAISEGSPYGQYF
>NA|TRBJ2-3|TRBD1|TRBV7-3
TGTGCCAGCAGCTTACACCAGGGACAGGGTGACGCAGATACGCAGTATTTT
CASSLHQGQGDADTQYF
>few|TRBJ1-5|NA|TRBV20-1
TGCAGTGCTAGCCCCACCCTAGGGTTCGGTAATCAGCCCCAGCATTTT
CSASPTLGFGNQPQHF
>NA|TRBJ1-1|NA|TRBV7-2
TGTGCCAGCAGCTTAATAGCCACGAGGGTCACTGAAGCTTTCTTT
CASSLIATRVTEAFF
>NA|TRBJ1-1|NA|TRBV6-2/TRBV6-3
TGTGCCAGCAGTACCCCCTCGCCCTGGGGCGCTTTCTTT
CASSTPSPWGAFF
>few|TRBJ2-5|TRBD1|TRBV25-1
TGTGCCAGCAGTGATAGGGACAGGGCTACACAAGAGACCCAGTACTTC
CASSDRDRATQETQYF
>NA|TRBJ1-2|NA|TRBV12-3/TRBV12-4
TGTGCCAGCAGTTTAGCGACAGCGAACTATGGCTACACCTTC
CASSLATANYGYTF
>NA|TRBJ1-1|NA|TRBV28
TGTGCCAGCAGGGCGGATTTAACCACTGAAGCTTTCTTT
CASRADLTTEAFF
>NA|TRBJ2-3|NA|TRBV6-1
TGTGCCAGCAGACTCGACGGCACAGATACGCAGTATTTT
CASRLDGTDTQYF
>few|TRBJ1-6|TRBD1|TRBV28
TGTGCCAGCAGTCCACCCCTGGGACAGGGTGACAATTCACCCCTCCACTTT
CASSPPLGQGDNSPLHF
>NA|TRBJ2-1|NA|TRBV6-5
TGTGCCAGCAGTTACTCGGCTGACAATGAGCAGTTCTTC
CASSYSADNEQFF
>NA|TRBJ2-7|NA|TRBV29-1
TGCAGCGTTGAAGTGGGGGTGGGACCCTACGAGCAGTACTTC
CSVEVGVGPYEQYF
>NA|TRBJ2-7|NA|TRBV28
TGTGCCAGCAGCTACGGACTGGGAGAGGAGCAGTACTTC
CASSYGLGEEQYF
>few|TRBJ2-1|TRBD2|TRBV28
TGTGCCAGCAGGGGTAGACTAGCGGGTTCCTACAATGAGCAGTTCTTC
CASRGRLAGSYNEQFF
>NA|TRBJ2-7|TRBD2|TRBV28
TGTGCCAGCAGGCCCGGTCCTAGCGGGAGCCCCTACGAGCAGTACTTC
CASRPGPSGSPYEQYF
>NA|TRBJ2-7|NA|TRBV7-2
TGTGCCAGCAGCCCCGACCCCCCCTTCGAGCAGTACTTC
CASSPDPPFEQYF
>NA|TRBJ2-4|TRBD2|TRBV29-1
TGCAGCGTCTATCTAGCGGGTGGGGACATTCAGTACTTC
CSVYLAGGDIQYF
>NA|TRBJ1-1|NA|TRBV19
TGTGCCAGTAGGACATCGAACACTGAAGCTTTCTTT
CASRTSNTEAFF
>NA|TRBJ1-6|NA|TRBV6-1
TGTGCCAGCAAGACGGCGAGCTCCTATAATTCACCCCTCCACTTT
CASKTASSYNSPLHF
>NA|TRBJ2-5|TRBD2|TRBV20-1
TGCAGTGCTAGAGATCGGGCTAGCGGGCATGAGTACTTC
CSARDRASGHEYF
>few|TRBJ2-1|NA|TRBV20-1
TGCAGTGCTAGAGACCCCCTAACGGGAGTTGGCGATGAGCAGTTCTTC
CSARDPLTGVGDEQFF
>NA|TRBJ2-7|NA|TRBV7-2
TGTGCCAGCAGCTTAACCAGAGCCTCCTACGAGCAGTACTTC
CASSLTRASYEQYF
>few|TRBJ1-6|TRBD1|TRBV7-2
TGTGCCAGCAGCCCTCGCGGGACAGGGGATAATTCACCCCTCCACTTT
CASSPRGTGDNSPLHF
>medium-sized|TRBJ1-1|NA|TRBV6-5
TGTGCCAGCAGTTACAAAGGGCAAGCCACTGAAGCTTTCTTT
CASSYKGQATEAFF
>NA|TRBJ1-2|NA|TRBV20-1
TGCAGTGCTAGTGAGCTGCTTAGGGATGGCTACACCTTC
CSASELLRDGYTF
>NA|TRBJ2-5|TRBD2|TRBV20-1
TGCAGTGCTAGAGCTCTAGCGGGGGAAGAGACCCAGTACTTC
CSARALAGEETQYF
>NA|TRBJ1-1|NA|TRBV19
TGTGCCAGTAGTATCGGTGGGGGGAACACTGAAGCTTTCTTT
CASSIGGGNTEAFF
>few|TRBJ2-5|TRBD2|TRBV20-1
TGCAGTGCTAGAGATACCGGGGGGACCCGGGACGAGACCCAGTACTTC
CSARDTGGTRDETQYF
>NA|TRBJ2-7|NA|TRBV18
TGTGCCAGCTCACCCTCCAGACCGTACGAGCAGTACTTC
CASSPSRPYEQYF
>once|TRBJ2-7|TRBD1|TRBV6-6
TGTGCCAGCAATGTTTTGACAGGGGGCCTTTACGAGCAGTACTTC
CASNVLTGGLYEQYF
>NA|TRBJ1-5|NA|TRBV10-2
TGCGCCAGCAGTGACCCCGGCCCCAATCAGCCCCAGCATTTT
CASSDPGPNQPQHF
>NA|TRBJ1-1|TRBD1|TRBV7-9
TGTGCCAGCAGCTTAAGTGGACAGGCCGATACTGAAGCTTTCTTT
CASSLSGQADTEAFF
>NA|TRBJ2-5|NA|TRBV20-1
TGCAGTGCTCCTAGGAGTGCGACCCAGTACTTC
CSAPRSATQYF
>NA|TRBJ2-5|NA|TRBV7-2
TGTGCCAGCAGCTTAGGTGAAGAGACCCAGTACTTC
CASSLGEETQYF
>NA|TRBJ1-5|NA|TRBV6-5
TGTGCCAGCAGTTACCCTGGGCAGCCCCAGCATTTT
CASSYPGQPQHF
>few|TRBJ2-1|NA|TRBV7-7
TGTGCCAGCAGCTTAGCCCCGACCCCCCCCTACAATGAGCAGTTCTTC
CASSLAPTPPYNEQFF
>NA|TRBJ2-7|NA|TRBV19
TGTGCCAGTAGTATTGGGATTACGGGCTCCTACGAGCAGTACTTC
CASSIGITGSYEQYF
>NA|TRBJ2-2|NA|TRBV27
TGTGCCAGCAGTTCTATAGCGAGGGCGGGCGGGGAGCTGTTTTTT
CASSSIARAGGELFF
>NA|TRBJ2-3|NA|TRBV7-3
TGTGCCAGCAGCCTACTGGCTGGCACAGATACGCAGTATTTT
CASSLLAGTDTQYF
>NA|TRBJ2-2|NA|TRBV6-5
TGTGCCAGCAGGATGGGCGGACCCAGACCCGGGGAGCTGTTTTTT
CASRMGGPRPGELFF
>NA|TRBJ2-7|TRBD1|TRBV6-1
TGTGCCAGCAGCCGCGACAGGGGGAGCTCCTACGAGCAGTACTTC
CASSRDRGSSYEQYF
>NA|TRBJ2-5|NA|TRBV15
TGTGCCACCAGCACCCCCGTGGAGAACCTACAAGAGACCCAGTACTTC
CATSTPVENLQETQYF
>NA|TRBJ2-5|NA|TRBV20-1
TGCAGTGCTCCCTTAAGCGGGCTCCAAGAGACCCAGTACTTC
CSAPLSGLQETQYF
>NA|TRBJ1-2|NA|TRBV5-1
TGCGCCAGCAGCCCGTTAACAGCTAACTATGGCTACACCTTC
CASSPLTANYGYTF